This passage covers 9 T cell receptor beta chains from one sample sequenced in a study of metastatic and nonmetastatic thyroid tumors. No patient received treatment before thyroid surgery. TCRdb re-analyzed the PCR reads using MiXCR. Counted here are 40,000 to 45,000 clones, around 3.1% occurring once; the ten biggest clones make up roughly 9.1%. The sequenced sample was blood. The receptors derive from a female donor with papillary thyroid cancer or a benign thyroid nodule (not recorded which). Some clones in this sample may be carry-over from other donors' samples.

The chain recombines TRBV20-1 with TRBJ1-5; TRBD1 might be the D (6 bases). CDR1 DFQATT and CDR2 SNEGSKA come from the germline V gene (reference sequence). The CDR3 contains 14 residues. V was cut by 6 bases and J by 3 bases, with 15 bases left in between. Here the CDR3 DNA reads TGCAGTGCCTCTCCCGGGGGCGACAATCAGCCCCAGCATTTT. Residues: CSASPGGDNQPQHF.

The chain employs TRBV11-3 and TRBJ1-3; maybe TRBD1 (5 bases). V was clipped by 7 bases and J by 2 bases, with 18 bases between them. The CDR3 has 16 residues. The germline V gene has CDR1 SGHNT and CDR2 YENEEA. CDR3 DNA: TGTGCCAGCAACCCCCGTCGGGGGGGAGCTGGAAACACCATATATTTT. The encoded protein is CASNPRRGGAGNTIYF. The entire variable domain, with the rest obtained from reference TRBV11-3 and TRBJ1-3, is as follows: EAGVVQSPRYKIIEKKQPVAFWCNPISGHNTLYWYLQNLGQGPELLIRYENEEAVDDSQLPKDRFSAERLKGVDSTLKIQPAELGDSAVYLCASNPRRGGAGNTIYFGEGSWLTVV.

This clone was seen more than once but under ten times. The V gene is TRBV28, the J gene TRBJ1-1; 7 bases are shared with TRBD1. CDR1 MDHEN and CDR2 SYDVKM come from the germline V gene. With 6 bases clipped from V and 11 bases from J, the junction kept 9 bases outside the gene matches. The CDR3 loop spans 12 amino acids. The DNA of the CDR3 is TGTGCCAGCAGCAACAGGGGTTTTAGGGCTTTCTTT. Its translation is CASSNRGFRAFF.

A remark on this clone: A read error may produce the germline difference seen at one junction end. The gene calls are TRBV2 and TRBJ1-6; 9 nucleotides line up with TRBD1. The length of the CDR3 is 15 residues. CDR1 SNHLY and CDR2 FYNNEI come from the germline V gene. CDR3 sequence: CASSGNGQGYSPLHF. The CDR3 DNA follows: TGCGCCAGCAGTGGGAATGGACAGGGGTACTCACCCCTCCACTTT.

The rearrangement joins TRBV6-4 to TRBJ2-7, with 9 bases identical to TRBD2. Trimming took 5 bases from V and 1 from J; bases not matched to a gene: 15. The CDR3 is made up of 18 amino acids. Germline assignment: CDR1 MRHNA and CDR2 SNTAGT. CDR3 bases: TGTGCCAGCAGTCGGACTAGCGTGAGGAGGGCTCGTTCCTACGAGCAGTACTTC. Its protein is CASSRTSVRRARSYEQYF.

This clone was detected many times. The CDR3 DNA reads as TGTGCCAGCAGCCTACACCTGAACACTGAAGCTTTCTTT. Protein product: CASSLHLNTEAFF. The chain has TRBV14 and TRBJ1-1; D is undetermined. From germline, CDR1 is SGHDN and CDR2 FVKESK. The CDR3 covers 13 residues. The V and J ends lost 4 bases and 0 bases respectively, with 6 bases between them.

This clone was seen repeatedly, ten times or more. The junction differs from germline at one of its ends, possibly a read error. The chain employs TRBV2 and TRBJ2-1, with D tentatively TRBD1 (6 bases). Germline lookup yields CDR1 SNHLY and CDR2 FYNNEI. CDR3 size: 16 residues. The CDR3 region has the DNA TGTGCCAGCAGGGAAGGGGGTCGAGGCTCCTACAATGAGCAGTTCTTC. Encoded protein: CASREGGRGSYNEQFF.

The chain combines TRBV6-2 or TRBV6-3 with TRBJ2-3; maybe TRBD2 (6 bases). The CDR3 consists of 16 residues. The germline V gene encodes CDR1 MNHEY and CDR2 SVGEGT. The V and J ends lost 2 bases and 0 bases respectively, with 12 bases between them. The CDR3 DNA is TGTGCCAGCAGTTACGGTGCGGGACTTAGCACAGATACGCAGTATTTT. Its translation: CASSYGAGLSTDTQYF.

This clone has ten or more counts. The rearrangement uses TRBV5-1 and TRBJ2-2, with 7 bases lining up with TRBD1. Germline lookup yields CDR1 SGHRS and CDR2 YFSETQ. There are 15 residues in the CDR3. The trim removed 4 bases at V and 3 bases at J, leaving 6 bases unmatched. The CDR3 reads CASSTGTVYTGELFF. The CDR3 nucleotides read TGCGCCAGCAGCACCGGGACAGTATACACCGGGGAGCTGTTTTTT.